Below are 20 T cell receptor beta chains sequenced from a single sample in a study of shared clonotypes between healthy human individuals. Some clones are missing from TCRdb's copy, which holds only in-frame ones; the method was immunoSEQ multiplex PCR. The sample holds 800,000 to 950,000 clones; around 96% are singletons and the top ten take less than 0.25%. Naivety among CD8 cells was defined by CD45RO negativity and positive CCR7 selection, thereby excluding terminally differentiated effector memory CD45RA+ cells. The sample consisted of naive CD8+ T cells sorted from blood. The receptor source for this set is a man under 40 in good health.

The rearrangement links TRBV21-1 to TRBJ1-3. TRBV21-1 is a recognized pseudogene. The CDR3 is 15 residues long. The CDR3 sequence is CASSKVGGTVNTIYF. The CDR3 DNA sequence: TGTGCCAGCAGCAAAGTTGGAGGGACTGTTAACACCATATATTTT.

The rearrangement links TRBV11-2 to TRBJ1-1, with D perhaps matching TRBD1 (5 bases). Trimming took off 5 bases at V and 7 bases at J, with 11 bases between the two ends. The CDR3 runs to 12 residues. The V gene's germline CDR1 is SGHAT and CDR2 FQNNGV. Written as DNA, the CDR3 is TGTGCCAGCAGCGCCCTAGGGGTTGAAGCTTTCTTT. Translation gives CASSALGVEAFF.

V usage is TRBV11-2 and J usage is TRBJ2-3; a weak D match, TRBD1 (6 bases). The CDR3 runs to 12 residues. Per the germline V gene, CDR1 is SGHAT and CDR2 is FQNNGV. Trimming cost V 4 bases and J 6 bases, with 8 bases left between them. In DNA, the CDR3 is TGTGCCAGCAGCTGGGGGCGGGATACGCAGTATTTT. Translating gives CASSWGRDTQYF.

J is TRBJ2-7 and V is TRBV5-6; D ambiguous. Looked up from germline, CDR1 is SGHDT and CDR2 is YYEEEE. The CDR3 loop spans 12 amino acids. The V and J ends lost 2 bases and 5 bases respectively, with 8 bases between them. The CDR3 nucleotides are TGTGCCAGCAGCTTAAGCCTCCACGAGCAGTACTTC. It codes for CASSLSLHEQYF. The complete variable domain, with remaining parts taken from reference TRBV5-6 and TRBJ2-7, reads DAGVTQSPTHLIKTRGQQVTLRCSPKSGHDTVSWYQQALGQGPQFIFQYYEEEERQRGNFPDRFSGHQFPNYSSELNVNALLLGDSALYLCASSLSLHEQYFGPGTRLTVT.

The table lists this clone with a few counts. Other DNA variants within this sample encode the same CDR3. The J gene is TRBJ2-7, the V gene TRBV2, with 7 bases identical to TRBD1. The V gene's germline CDR1 is SNHLY and CDR2 FYNNEI. With V trimmed by 3 bases and J by 4 bases, 3 bases remained unmatched. This CDR3 region has 13 residues. The CDR3 region is CASSEGQSYEQYF. CDR3 nucleotide sequence: TGTGCCAGCAGTGAGGGACAGTCTTACGAGCAGTACTTC.

The chain joins TRBV19 to TRBJ1-2, with TRBD1 matching 8 bases. Germline trimming cut 10 bases from V and 5 bases from J; bases unmatched to any gene: 6. The germline V gene encodes CDR1 LNHDA and CDR2 SQIVND (reference sequence). This CDR3 is 12 amino acids long. CDR3 DNA: TGTGCCACTACAGGGGGTTCGTATGGCTACACCTTC. This encodes CATTGGSYGYTF.

J is TRBJ2-1 and V is TRBV9, with D perhaps TRBD2 (6 bases). Trimming removed 3 bases at V and 4 bases at J, with 14 bases between. The CDR3 is 15 residues long. The V gene's germline CDR1 is SGDLS and CDR2 YYNGEE. CDR3 residues: CASSEGDGRYNEQFF. The CDR3 nucleotides are TGTGCCAGCAGCGAAGGTGACGGGAGATACAATGAGCAGTTCTTC.

The CDR3 nucleotides are TGTGCCAGCGCCCATGGGGGAGACTCTGGAAACACCATATATTTT. Protein: CASAHGGDSGNTIYF. This chain joins TRBV14 and TRBJ1-3; D may be TRBD1 (5 bases). The germline V gene encodes CDR1 SGHDN and CDR2 FVKESK. This CDR3 has 15 residues. V lost 8 bases, J lost 0 bases, and 14 bases lay in between.

This chain connects TRBV7-9 to TRBJ1-4, with 7 bases aligning to TRBD1. V trimming: 5 bases; J trimming: 4 bases; junction bases outside the gene matches: 10. The CDR3 contains 16 residues. Germline assignment: CDR1 SEHNR and CDR2 FQNEAQ (reference sequence). The DNA of the CDR3 is TGTGCCAGCAGCAATCGACAGGGTCGGCTTAATGAAAAACTGTTTTTT. Translation: CASSNRQGRLNEKLFF.

For this clone: Other DNA sequences in the same sample also yield this CDR3. This sequence joins TRBV13 and TRBJ2-7; 7 bases line up with TRBD2. The CDR3 sequence is 13 residues long. With V trimmed by 4 bases and J by 1 base, 1 base remained unmatched. Per germline, CDR1 PRHDT and CDR2 FYEKMQ (reference sequence). CDR3 sequence: CASSSGLSYEQYF. CDR3 nucleotide sequence: TGTGCCAGCAGCTCGGGACTATCCTACGAGCAGTACTTC.

The chain is built from TRBV27 and TRBJ2-2; D call uncertain. Trimming stripped 3 bases from V and 0 bases from J, with 8 bases between. The CDR3 extends over 15 amino acids. Looked up from germline, CDR1 is MNHEY and CDR2 is SMNVEV (reference sequence). CDR3 bases: TGTGCCAGCAGTTTGGGTAGCACGAACACCGGGGAGCTGTTTTTT. Translation: CASSLGSTNTGELFF.

J is TRBJ2-1 and V is TRBV7-2; 7 bases agree with TRBD1. V shed 5 bases and J 8 bases; nucleotides not matched to a gene: 15. From germline, CDR1 is SGHTA and CDR2 FQGNSA. The CDR3 runs to 16 residues. In DNA form, the CDR3 reads TGTGCCAGCAGCCAGACGTCCCTAGATGACAGGGATGAGCAGTTCTTC. Translating gives CASSQTSLDDRDEQFF.

The V gene is TRBV2, the J gene TRBJ2-1; possibly TRBD1 for D (6 bases). The germline V gene encodes CDR1 SNHLY and CDR2 FYNNEI. The V end was cut by 10 bases, the J end by 6 bases, with 13 bases between. CDR3 size: 12 residues. CDR3 loop: CANRVGPNEQFF. CDR3 DNA: TGTGCCAACAGGGTTGGTCCCAATGAGCAGTTCTTC.

The chain employs TRBV28 and TRBJ1-4; 7 bases fit TRBD1. CDR1 is MDHEN, CDR2 SYDVKM, per germline. The CDR3 has 17 amino acids. V shed 7 bases and J 5 bases; nucleotides not matched to a gene: 16. DNA for the CDR3: TGTGCCAGCACCTTTCTCGGGACAGTCCAGCAGAATGAAAAACTGTTTTTT. This gives the protein CASTFLGTVQQNEKLFF.

As concerns this clone: Different DNA sequences within this sample yield the same CDR3. V usage is TRBV30 and J usage is TRBJ2-7, with a tentative D call TRBD1 (5 bases). The V gene's germline CDR1 is GTSNPN and CDR2 SVGIG (reference sequence). The germline V and J ends were trimmed by 0 bases and 4 bases, with 10 bases remaining between them. CDR3 length: 13 residues. CDR3 protein: CAWSVGAGYEQYF. DNA of the CDR3: TGTGCCTGGAGTGTAGGGGCCGGGTACGAGCAGTACTTC. Together with reference TRBV30 and TRBJ2-7, the CDR3 gives the full variable domain: SQTIHQWPATLVQPVGSPLSLECTVEGTSNPNLYWYRQAAGRGLQLLFYSVGIGQISSEVPQNLSASRPQDRQFILSSKKLLLSDSGFYLCAWSVGAGYEQYFGPGTRLTVT.

V usage is TRBV6-1 and J usage is TRBJ1-5, with D unclear. CDR1 is MNHNS and CDR2 is SASEGT in the germline V gene. This CDR3 contains 11 residues. V lost 2 bases to trimming and J lost 6 bases, with 2 bases between them. CDR3 in amino acids: CASSEIQPQHF. CDR3 sequence (DNA): TGTGCCAGCAGTGAAATTCAGCCCCAGCATTTT.

J is TRBJ1-1 and V is TRBV10-2; D is ambiguous. Trimming cost V 1 base and J 0 bases, with 3 bases left between them. The CDR3 contains 13 residues. The germline V gene has CDR1 WSHSY and CDR2 SAAADI. CDR3 nucleotide sequence: TGCGCCAGCAGTGAGTGGATGAACACTGAAGCTTTCTTT. Its protein is CASSEWMNTEAFF.

The CDR3 nucleotides read TGTGCCAGCAGCTTGAGTGAGGGCGGGGAGCTGTTTTTT. As protein: CASSLSEGGELFF. The chain combines TRBV7-9 with TRBJ2-2, with D tentatively TRBD2 (5 bases). The germline V gene has CDR1 SEHNR and CDR2 FQNEAQ (reference sequence). The CDR3 has 13 residues. The V and J ends lost 3 bases and 7 bases respectively, with 9 bases between them.

The chain uses TRBV5-6 and TRBJ1-2; TRBD1 is a possible D gene (6 bases). The CDR3 runs to 13 residues. The germline CDR1 and CDR2 sequences are SGHDT and YYEEEE. Between the trimmed V and J ends, which lost 4 bases and 2 bases, there was a span of 9 bases. This CDR3 reads CASSSQGNYGYTF. The CDR3 DNA is TGTGCCAGCAGCAGCCAGGGGAACTATGGCTACACCTTC.

The rearrangement joins TRBV27 to TRBJ1-5; 8 nucleotides align to TRBD1. V gave up 6 bases and J gave up 4 bases; unmatched junction bases: 8. Germline lookup yields CDR1 MNHEY and CDR2 SMNVEV (reference sequence). This CDR3 is built from 15 residues. This CDR3 is CASSPRDRRNQPQHF. CDR3 nucleotides: TGTGCCAGCAGCCCCCGGGACAGGAGGAATCAGCCCCAGCATTTT.